Shown below are 28 T cell receptor beta chains from a single sample sequenced in a study of CD8+ T cells in alopecia areata. TCR sequencing used cDNA made by reverse transcription of extracted RNA. The assay was immunoSEQ multiplex PCR, and TCRdb's table has in-frame clones only and misses some. The table has about 100,000 clones, roughly 45% seen once. Treatment of the sample: oral pan-JAK inhibitor, 5-10 mg twice daily. The sample was CD8+ T cells sorted from blood, taken at week 24, from a patient treated with tofacitinib. All receptors derive from a human donor with alopecia areata.

This clone has only a few counts. This sequence joins TRBV30 and TRBJ2-1, with D perhaps matching TRBD2 (5 bases). The CDR3 is 12 amino acids. Germline V gene lookup returns CDR1 GTSNPN and CDR2 SVGIG (reference sequence). The V and J ends lost 3 bases and 7 bases respectively, with 10 bases between them. The CDR3: CAWSDQRNEQFF. The CDR3 DNA is TGTGCCTGGAGCGACCAGCGGAATGAGCAGTTCTTC.

This clone was counted a few times. V and J are TRBV4-2 and TRBJ2-2; no reliable D call. The CDR3 runs 15 residues. Trimming left V 0 bases short and J 6 bases short, with 11 bases between. CDR1 and CDR2 (germline): LGHNA, YNFKEQ. The CDR3 DNA reads as TGTGCCAGCAGCCAAGAGTTTCCAAAGTCCGGGGAGCTGTTTTTT. Residues: CASSQEFPKSGELFF.

This clone has only a few counts. This chain uses TRBV11-1 with TRBJ2-1; 7 bases agree with TRBD1. V trimming: 6 bases; J trimming: 10 bases; junction bases outside the gene matches: 9. Germline CDR1 is SGHAT and CDR2 is FQDESV (reference sequence). The CDR3 is 13 residues long. CDR3 coding DNA: TGTGCCAGCAGGAGACAGGGAAATTGGGAGCAGTTCTTC. Amino acid sequence: CASRRQGNWEQFF.

The rearrangement joins TRBV7-3 to TRBJ1-1; D unresolved. The CDR3 covers 14 residues. V shed 4 bases and J shed 1 base, with 10 bases lying between them. Germline CDR1 SGHTA, CDR2 FQGTGA. The CDR3: CASSSGGRNTEAFF. The DNA of the CDR3 is TGTGCCAGCAGCTCTGGTGGGCGGAACACTGAAGCTTTCTTT. Complete variable domain (other parts from reference TRBV7-3 and TRBJ1-1): GAGVSQTPSNKVTEKGKYVELRCDPISGHTALYWYRQSLGQGPEFLIYFQGTGAADDSGLPNDRFFAVRPEGSVSTLKIQRTERGDSAVYLCASSSGGRNTEAFFGQGTRLTVV.

The rearrangement uses TRBV15 and TRBJ2-1; TRBD2 matches 7 bases. The CDR3 is made up of 17 amino acids. Germline-derived CDR1 and CDR2 are LNHNV and YYDKDF (reference sequence). V was pared by 0 bases and J by 10 bases, with 15 bases of the junction left unmatched. The CDR3 reads CATSREISGGSLGEQFF. CDR3 nucleotides: TGTGCCACCAGCAGAGAGATCTCTGGCGGGAGTCTTGGGGAGCAGTTCTTC.

V and J are TRBV6-1 and TRBJ2-1, with 10 positions matching TRBD2. The CDR3 contains 15 residues. In germline, CDR1 is MNHNS, CDR2 SASEGT. Trimming cost V 3 bases and J 4 bases; bases outside gene matches: 3. For the CDR3, the DNA is TGTGCCAGCAGTGAGAGGACTAGCGGATACAATGAGCAGTTCTTC. It encodes CASSERTSGYNEQFF.

V usage is TRBV23-1 and J usage is TRBJ1-5, with 7 bases that match TRBD1. TRBV23-1 qualifies as an ORF whose function is uncertain. This CDR3 region has 23 residues. Trimming removed 4 bases from V and 2 bases from J; junction bases left unmatched: 29. The DNA for the CDR3 is TGCGCCAGCAGTCCTTCGTCAGGTTTAGTTGGGACAGCCCAAAGGGGGGGCAATCAGCCCCAGCATTTT. This gives the protein CASSPSSGLVGTAQRGGNQPQHF.

The rearrangement links TRBV7-9 to TRBJ1-1; D remains unclear. Germline V gene data show CDR1 as SEHNR and CDR2 as FQNEAQ (reference sequence). Trimming shortened V by 1 base and J by 3 bases, and 12 bases separated the two germline ends. The CDR3 runs to 15 residues. CDR3 bases: TGTGCCAGCAGCTTAGGCTGGGGTTCGGACACTGAAGCTTTCTTT. This translates into CASSLGWGSDTEAFF. Full variable domain (missing parts from reference TRBV7-9 and TRBJ1-1): DTGVSQNPRHKITKRGQNVTFRCDPISEHNRLYWYRQTLGQGPEFLTYFQNEAQLEKSRLLSDRFSAERPKGSFSTLEIQRTEQGDSAMYLCASSLGWGSDTEAFFGQGTRLTVV.

The V gene is TRBV6-5, the J gene TRBJ2-3, with 7 bases lining up with TRBD2. The germline gives CDR1 MNHEY, CDR2 SVGAGI. There are 14 residues in the CDR3. With V trimmed by 5 bases and J by 4 bases, 6 bases remained unmatched. In DNA form, the CDR3 reads TGTGCCAGCAGTAACGGGGGGACCGCAGATACGCAGTATTTT. Translated, it gives CASSNGGTADTQYF.

The rearrangement joins TRBV29-1 to TRBJ1-2; no clear D gene. V was cut by 5 bases and J by 8 bases, with 6 bases left in between. The CDR3 totals 9 residues. Germline V CDR1 and CDR2: SQVTM, ANQGSEA. CDR3 DNA sequence: TGCAGCGTTCCCGGGGGCTACACCTTC. This sequence encodes CSVPGGYTF.

This clone was picked up a small number of times. This sequence joins TRBV5-4 and TRBJ2-2; no reliable D call. The CDR3 totals 15 residues. Germline V gene lookup returns CDR1 SGHNT and CDR2 YYREEE (reference sequence). Trimming pared 3 bases from V and 1 base from J, leaving 10 bases between. The CDR3 loop is CASSSELRNTGELFF. For the CDR3, the DNA is TGTGCCAGCAGCTCCGAGCTGAGGAACACCGGGGAGCTGTTTTTT. The variable domain in full, with the rest retrieved from reference TRBV5-4 and TRBJ2-2, is ETGVTQSPTHLIKTRGQQVTLRCSSQSGHNTVSWYQQALGQGPQFIFQYYREEENGRGNFPPRFSGLQFPNYSSELNVNALELDDSALYLCASSSELRNTGELFFGEGSRLTVL.

This clone showed up just a few times. The chain links TRBV7-2 to TRBJ2-7; D may be TRBD2 (6 bases). With 4 bases removed from V and 2 bases from J, the gap between germline ends came to 9 bases. The germline gives CDR1 SGHTA, CDR2 FQGNSA. The CDR3 spans 13 residues. The CDR3: CASSSPGAYEQYF. The CDR3 nucleotides read TGTGCCAGCAGCTCACCGGGGGCCTACGAGCAGTACTTC.

The rearrangement uses TRBV6-1 and TRBJ2-1; D is undetermined. The V and J ends lost 3 bases and 6 bases respectively, with 6 bases between them. This CDR3 spans 12 amino acids. The germline V gene has CDR1 MNHNS and CDR2 SASEGT. The DNA for the CDR3 is TGTGCCAGCAGTGACTTAGTCAATGAGCAGTTCTTC. Encoded protein: CASSDLVNEQFF.

The chain has TRBV7-9 and TRBJ2-6; D is possibly TRBD2 (5 bases). Germline V gives CDR1 SEHNR, CDR2 FQNEAQ (reference sequence). Between the trimmed V and J ends, which lost 5 bases and 2 bases, there was a span of 10 bases. CDR3 length: 15 residues. DNA for the CDR3: TGTGCCAGCAGCCATCGGGGAGCTGGGGCCAACGTCCTGACTTTC. Encoded protein: CASSHRGAGANVLTF.

This chain links TRBV6-5 with TRBJ1-1, with D possibly matching TRBD1 (5 bases). Germline V lookup: CDR1 MNHEY, CDR2 SVGAGI. This CDR3 contains 14 residues. Trimming pared 6 bases from V and 4 bases from J, leaving 15 bases between. In nucleotides, the CDR3 is TGTGCCAGCAGGGCGGGACGACTGGGCACTGAAGCTTTCTTT. This translates into CASRAGRLGTEAFF.

The table lists this clone with a count of one. V is TRBV9 and J is TRBJ1-5, with D possibly being TRBD1 (6 bases). The V and J ends lost 4 bases and 0 bases respectively, with 11 bases between them. Germline V gene data show CDR1 as SGDLS and CDR2 as YYNGEE. The CDR3 sequence is 15 residues long. The CDR3 nucleotides are TGTGCCAGCAGCAAGGACAGCCATAGCAATCAGCCCCAGCATTTT. Protein sequence: CASSKDSHSNQPQHF.

This chain connects TRBV19 to TRBJ1-1, with 9 bases aligning to TRBD1. Germline V gene lookup returns CDR1 LNHDA and CDR2 SQIVND (reference sequence). The CDR3 has 13 amino acids. The junction had 4 bases not matched to a gene; V was cut back by 3 bases and J by 8 bases. The CDR3 coding sequence is TGTGCCAGTAGTATCAACAGGGGGCTCGAAGCTTTCTTT. Amino acids: CASSINRGLEAFF.

This chain uses TRBV7-9 with TRBJ2-1; 9 nucleotides match TRBD2. V lost 5 bases, J lost 7 bases, and 15 bases stayed unmatched. The CDR3 has 17 amino acids. From germline, CDR1 is SEHNR and CDR2 FQNEAQ (reference sequence). CDR3 amino acids: CASSASVPSGRRNEQFF. CDR3 coding DNA: TGTGCCAGCAGCGCATCGGTTCCCAGCGGGAGGCGGAATGAGCAGTTCTTC.

The chain couples TRBV6-5 to TRBJ1-1; no reliable D call. V was shortened by 6 bases and J by 5 bases, with 19 bases between the two germline ends. The CDR3 covers 15 residues. The germline V gene has CDR1 MNHEY and CDR2 SVGAGI. Here the CDR3 reads CASSQTAGVGTEAFF. The CDR3 nucleotides are TGTGCCAGCAGCCAAACCGCTGGGGTGGGGACTGAAGCTTTCTTT.

This chain links TRBV6-5 with TRBJ1-4, with a weak D call TRBD1 (6 bases). The V and J ends lost 4 bases and 8 bases respectively, with 17 bases between them. Per germline, CDR1 MNHEY and CDR2 SVGAGI. The CDR3 contains 15 residues. CDR3 residues: CASSSHRELYEKLFF. Written as DNA, the CDR3 is TGTGCCAGCAGTTCACACAGGGAATTGTACGAAAAACTGTTTTTT.

The CDR3 sequence is CSVRGGMNTEAFF. The CDR3 DNA reads TGCAGCGTGCGCGGGGGCATGAACACTGAAGCTTTCTTT. This chain uses TRBV29-1 with TRBJ1-1; D is perhaps TRBD1 (6 bases). CDR1 and CDR2 from the germline V gene are SQVTM and ANQGSEA. The CDR3 is 13 amino acids. Between the trimmed V and J ends, which lost 6 bases and 0 bases, there was a span of 11 bases.

The J gene is TRBJ1-1, the V gene TRBV27; D is unresolved. V lost 2 bases, J lost 5 bases, and 9 bases lay in between. The CDR3 is 13 residues long. CDR1 is MNHEY and CDR2 is SMNVEV in the germline V gene (reference sequence). The CDR3 bases are TGTGCCAGCAGTTTACTTCTAGGTACTGAAGCTTTCTTT. Translated, it gives CASSLLLGTEAFF.

This clone occurred a few times. The DNA for the CDR3 is TGCGCCAGCAGCCAAGCCCAGCGGGAGGGGAATGAGCAGTTCTTC. Encoded protein: CASSQAQREGNEQFF. This chain joins TRBV4-1 and TRBJ2-1; TRBD2 aligns across 10 bases. Trimming cost V 1 base and J 7 bases; bases outside gene matches: 4. This CDR3 contains 15 residues. From germline, CDR1 is MGHRA and CDR2 YSYEKL.

The chain joins TRBV10-3 to TRBJ2-7; unclear D gene. Germline CDR1 reads ENHRY; CDR2 reads SYGVKD. This CDR3 region has 12 residues. Trimming removed 0 bases at V and 7 bases at J, with 7 bases between. The CDR3 spells CAISESTPEQYF. As DNA, the CDR3 is TGTGCCATCAGTGAGTCGACGCCAGAGCAGTACTTC.

The rearrangement uses TRBV7-9 and TRBJ2-7; weak D call: TRBD1 (5 bases). The V gene's germline CDR1 is SEHNR and CDR2 FQNEAQ (reference sequence). The V and J ends lost 3 bases and 2 bases respectively, with 14 bases between them. This CDR3 comprises 15 residues. The CDR3: CASSFDQGRAYEQYF. The CDR3 nucleotides are TGTGCCAGCAGCTTCGACCAGGGTAGGGCCTACGAGCAGTACTTC. Filled out from reference TRBV7-9 and TRBJ2-7, the complete variable domain reads DTGVSQNPRHKITKRGQNVTFRCDPISEHNRLYWYRQTLGQGPEFLTYFQNEAQLEKSRLLSDRFSAERPKGSFSTLEIQRTEQGDSAMYLCASSFDQGRAYEQYFGPGTRLTVT.

This rearrangement joins TRBV30 to TRBJ2-1; unclear D gene. The CDR3 runs to 15 residues. V shed 1 base and J shed 0 bases, with 10 bases lying between them. Per germline, CDR1 GTSNPN and CDR2 SVGIG (reference sequence). The chain's CDR3 is CAWSGEGNSYNEQFF. In nucleotides, the CDR3 is TGTGCCTGGAGTGGGGAAGGGAACTCCTACAATGAGCAGTTCTTC.

This clone was seen a handful of times. The chain carries TRBV4-1 and TRBJ2-1, with unresolved D. The CDR3 totals 16 residues. Germline CDR1 and CDR2: MGHRA and YSYEKL. Trimming stripped 3 bases from V and 2 bases from J, with 14 bases between. The CDR3 sequence: CASSQEGELPYNEQFF. CDR3 sequence (DNA): TGCGCCAGCAGCCAGGAAGGCGAGTTACCCTACAATGAGCAGTTCTTC.

V is TRBV4-2 and J is TRBJ1-1; TRBD1 matches at 8 bases. The V gene's germline CDR1 is LGHNA and CDR2 YNFKEQ. Losses at the gene ends were 8 bases for V and 5 bases for J; bases not matched to a gene: 4. CDR3 length: 12 amino acids. DNA for the CDR3: TGTGCCAGCGGACAGGGTGGGACTGAAGCTTTCTTT. This encodes CASGQGGTEAFF.